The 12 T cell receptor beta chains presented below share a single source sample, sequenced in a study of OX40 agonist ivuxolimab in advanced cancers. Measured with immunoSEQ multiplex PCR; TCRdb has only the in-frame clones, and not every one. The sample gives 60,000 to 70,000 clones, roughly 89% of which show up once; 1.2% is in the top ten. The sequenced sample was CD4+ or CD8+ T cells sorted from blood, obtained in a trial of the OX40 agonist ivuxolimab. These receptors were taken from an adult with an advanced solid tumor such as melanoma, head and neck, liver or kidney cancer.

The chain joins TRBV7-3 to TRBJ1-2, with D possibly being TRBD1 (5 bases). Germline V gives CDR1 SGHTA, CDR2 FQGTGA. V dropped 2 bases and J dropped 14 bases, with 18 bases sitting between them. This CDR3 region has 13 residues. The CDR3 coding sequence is TGTGCCAGCAGCTTAGGCCAAGGGACGGCCCGTACCTTC. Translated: CASSLGQGTARTF.

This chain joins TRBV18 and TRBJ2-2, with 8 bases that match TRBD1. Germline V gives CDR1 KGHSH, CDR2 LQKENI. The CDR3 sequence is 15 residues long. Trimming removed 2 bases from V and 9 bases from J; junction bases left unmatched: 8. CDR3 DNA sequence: TGTGCCAGCTCACCATTTCAGGGGGCATTACGGGAGCTGTTTTTT. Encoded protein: CASSPFQGALRELFF.

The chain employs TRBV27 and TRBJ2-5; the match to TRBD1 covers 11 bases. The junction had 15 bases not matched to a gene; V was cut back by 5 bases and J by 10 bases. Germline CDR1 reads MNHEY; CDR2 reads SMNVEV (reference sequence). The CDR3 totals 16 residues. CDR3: CASSPKLGTGGGVQYF. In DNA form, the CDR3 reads TGTGCCAGCAGTCCGAAACTTGGGACAGGGGGTGGGGTCCAGTACTTC.

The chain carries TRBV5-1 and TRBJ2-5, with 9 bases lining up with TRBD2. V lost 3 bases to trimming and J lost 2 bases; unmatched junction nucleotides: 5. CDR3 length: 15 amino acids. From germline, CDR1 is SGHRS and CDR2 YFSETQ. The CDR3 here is CASSSGTSRQETQYF. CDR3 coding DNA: TGCGCCAGCAGCTCAGGGACTAGCAGACAAGAGACCCAGTACTTC.

The CDR3 loop is CASSAFTDTQYF. CDR3 nucleotides: TGTGCCAGCAGTGCCTTCACAGATACGCAGTATTTT. The chain uses TRBV2 and TRBJ2-3, with D uncertain. With 4 bases removed from V and 2 bases from J, the gap between germline ends came to 4 bases. Germline CDR1 and CDR2: SNHLY and FYNNEI. This CDR3 is 12 amino acids long.

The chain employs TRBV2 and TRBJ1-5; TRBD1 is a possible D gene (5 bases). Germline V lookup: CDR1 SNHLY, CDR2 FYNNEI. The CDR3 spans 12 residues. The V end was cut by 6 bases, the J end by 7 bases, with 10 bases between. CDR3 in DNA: TGTGCCAGCAGACGCGAGGGGCAGCCCCAGCATTTT. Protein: CASRREGQPQHF.

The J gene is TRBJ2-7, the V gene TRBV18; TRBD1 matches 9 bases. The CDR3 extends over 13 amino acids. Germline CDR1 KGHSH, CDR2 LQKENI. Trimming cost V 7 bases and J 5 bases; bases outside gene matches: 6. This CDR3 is CASYQGQGDEQYF. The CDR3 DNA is TGTGCCAGCTATCAGGGACAGGGTGACGAGCAGTACTTC.

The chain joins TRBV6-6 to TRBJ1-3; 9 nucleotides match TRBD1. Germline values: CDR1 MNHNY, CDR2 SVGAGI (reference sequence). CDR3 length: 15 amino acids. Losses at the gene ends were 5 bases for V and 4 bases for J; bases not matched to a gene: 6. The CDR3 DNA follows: TGTGCCAGCAGTACAACAGGGGGCGCCGGAAACACCATATATTTT. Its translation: CASSTTGGAGNTIYF.

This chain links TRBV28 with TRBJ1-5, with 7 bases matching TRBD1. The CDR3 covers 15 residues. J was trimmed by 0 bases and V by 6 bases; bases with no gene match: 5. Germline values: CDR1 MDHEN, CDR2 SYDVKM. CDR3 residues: CASRRDSYSNQPQHF. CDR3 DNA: TGTGCCAGCAGGAGGGACAGTTATAGCAATCAGCCCCAGCATTTT.

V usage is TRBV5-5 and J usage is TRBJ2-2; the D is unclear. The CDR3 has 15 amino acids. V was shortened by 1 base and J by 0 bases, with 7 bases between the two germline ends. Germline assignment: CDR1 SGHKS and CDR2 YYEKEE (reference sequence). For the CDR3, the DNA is TGTGCCAGCAGCTTGCTGGCCCCGAACACCGGGGAGCTGTTTTTT. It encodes CASSLLAPNTGELFF.

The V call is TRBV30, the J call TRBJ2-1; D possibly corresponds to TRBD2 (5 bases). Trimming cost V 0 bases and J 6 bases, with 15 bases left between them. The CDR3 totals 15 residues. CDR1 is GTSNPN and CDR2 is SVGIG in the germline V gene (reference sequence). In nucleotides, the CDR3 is TGTGCCTGGAGTGTTTTACTAGGGAGTTCCAATGAGCAGTTCTTC. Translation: CAWSVLLGSSNEQFF.

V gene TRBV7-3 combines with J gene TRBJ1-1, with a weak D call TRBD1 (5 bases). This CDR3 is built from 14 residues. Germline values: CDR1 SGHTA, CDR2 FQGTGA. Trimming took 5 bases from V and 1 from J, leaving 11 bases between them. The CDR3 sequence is CASSPGGANTEAFF. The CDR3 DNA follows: TGTGCCAGCAGCCCCGGCGGGGCGAACACTGAAGCTTTCTTT. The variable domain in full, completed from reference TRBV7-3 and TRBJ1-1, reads GAGVSQTPSNKVTEKGKYVELRCDPISGHTALYWYRQSLGQGPEFLIYFQGTGAADDSGLPNDRFFAVRPEGSVSTLKIQRTERGDSAVYLCASSPGGANTEAFFGQGTRLTVV.